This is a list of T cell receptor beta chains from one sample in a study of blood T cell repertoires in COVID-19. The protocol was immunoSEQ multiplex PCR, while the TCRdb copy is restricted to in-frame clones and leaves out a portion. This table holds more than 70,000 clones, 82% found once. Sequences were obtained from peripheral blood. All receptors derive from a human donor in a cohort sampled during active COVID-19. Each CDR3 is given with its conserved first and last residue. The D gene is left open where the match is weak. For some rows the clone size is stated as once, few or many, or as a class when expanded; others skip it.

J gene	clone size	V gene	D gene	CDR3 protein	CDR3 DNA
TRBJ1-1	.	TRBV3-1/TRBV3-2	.	CASSPHRVAEAFF	TGTGCCAGCAGCCCCCACCGGGTGGCTGAAGCTTTCTTT
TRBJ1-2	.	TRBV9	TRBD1	CASSVGDRARGGYTF	TGTGCCAGCAGCGTAGGGGACAGGGCCCGGGGTGGCTACACCTTC
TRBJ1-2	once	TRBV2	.	CASRVDKHYGYTF	TGTGCCAGCAGAGTAGACAAGCACTATGGCTACACCTTC
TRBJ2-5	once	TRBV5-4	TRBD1	CASSLGVTGFRETQYF	TGTGCCAGCAGCTTGGGGGTGACAGGGTTTAGGGAGACCCAGTACTTC
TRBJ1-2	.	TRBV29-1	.	CSVEDSTGYGYTF	TGCAGCGTTGAAGATAGTACAGGCTATGGCTACACCTTC
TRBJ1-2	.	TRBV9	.	CASSVSPLAWGYTF	TGTGCCAGCAGCGTAAGCCCCCTCGCCTGGGGCTACACCTTC
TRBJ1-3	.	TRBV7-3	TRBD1	CASSEQGFGNTIYF	TGTGCCAGCAGCGAACAGGGGTTCGGAAACACCATATATTTT
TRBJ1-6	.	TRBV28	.	CASSPGRGSPLHF	TGTGCCAGCAGCCCTGGACGGGGTTCACCCCTCCACTTT
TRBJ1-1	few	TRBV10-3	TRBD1	CAISASGGEAFF	TGTGCCATCAGCGCCTCAGGGGGCGAAGCTTTCTTT
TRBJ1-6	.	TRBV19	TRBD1	CASGPGQSYSPLHF	TGTGCCAGCGGACCGGGACAGTCATATTCACCCCTCCACTTT
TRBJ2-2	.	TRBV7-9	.	CASSPGTGYTGELFF	TGTGCCAGCAGCCCCGGAACAGGGTACACCGGGGAGCTGTTTTTT